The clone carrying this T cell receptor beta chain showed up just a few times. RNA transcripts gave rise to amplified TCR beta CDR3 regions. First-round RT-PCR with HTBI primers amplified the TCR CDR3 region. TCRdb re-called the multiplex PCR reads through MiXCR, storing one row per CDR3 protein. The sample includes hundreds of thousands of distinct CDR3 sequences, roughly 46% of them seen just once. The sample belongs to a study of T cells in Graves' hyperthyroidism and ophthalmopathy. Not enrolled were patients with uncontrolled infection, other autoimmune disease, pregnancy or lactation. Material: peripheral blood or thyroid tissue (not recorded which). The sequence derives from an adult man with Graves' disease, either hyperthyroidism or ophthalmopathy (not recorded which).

In DNA, the CDR3 is TGTGCCAGCAGTCCTCGGACGGATTCCTACGAGCAGTACTTC. Translated: CASSPRTDSYEQYF. The chain uses TRBV2 and TRBJ2-7; D not resolved. CDR3 size: 14 residues. V was shortened by 5 bases and J by 1 base, with 12 bases between the two germline ends. Looked up from germline, CDR1 is SNHLY and CDR2 is FYNNEI. Full variable domain (missing parts from reference TRBV2 and TRBJ2-7): EPEVTQTPSHQVTQMGQEVILRCVPISNHLYFYWYRQILGQKVEFLVSFYNNEISEKSEIFDDQFSVERPDGSNFTLKIRSTKLEDSAMYFCASSPRTDSYEQYFGPGTRLTVT.